This is a list of T cell receptor beta chains from one sample in a study of PD-L1 blockade in urothelial cancer. Assay used: immunoSEQ multiplex PCR; TCRdb lists only in-frame clones, some missing. The profile shows over 50,000 clones, roughly 86% of them singletons. The sample was PBMCs, taken around atezolizumab (anti-PD-L1) treatment. The source of these receptors is a man over 45 with urothelial cancer. Both conserved end residues are part of each CDR3. The D gene is left open where the match is weak. Clone size is stated in some rows and not others, as once, few, many or a class when expanded.

V	D	J	size	DNA	CDR3
TRBV6-1	.	TRBJ2-7	.	TGTGCCAGCGGGGATCAGGGGGAGCAGTACTTC	CASGDQGEQYF
TRBV27	.	TRBJ2-5	.	TGTGCCAGCAGTCCCCGAGGGGAGACCCAGTACTTC	CASSPRGETQYF
TRBV7-7	TRBD2	TRBJ2-3	.	TGTGCTAGCAGCTTAGGAGGACTAGCGGGAGCGGCAGATACGCAGTATTTT	CASSLGGLAGAADTQYF
TRBV20-1	.	TRBJ2-7	.	TGCAGTGCTAGAGCGGGAAGTGAGCAGTACTTC	CSARAGSEQYF
TRBV30	TRBD1	TRBJ1-1	.	TGTGCCTGGCCAGATTCCGGGACAGGGTCAACTGAAGCTTTCTTT	CAWPDSGTGSTEAFF
TRBV9	.	TRBJ2-2	.	TGTGCCAGCAGCCGAGGAGTTGTAGAGAACTACGGGGAGCTGTTTTTT	CASSRGVVENYGELFF
TRBV6-6	.	TRBJ1-5	.	TGTGCCAGCTCATACGGGGTGTTAAGTGCTTCCGGCTCCCAGCATTTT	CASSYGVLSASGSQHF
TRBV19	.	TRBJ2-1	.	TGTGCCAGTAGTATTGATTACAGATGGGAGCAGTTCTTC	CASSIDYRWEQFF
TRBV5-6	.	TRBJ1-3	.	TGTGCCAGCAGCTGGGGCGCTGGAAACACCATATATTTT	CASSWGAGNTIYF
TRBV2	TRBD1	TRBJ1-6	.	TGTGCCAGCAGTGAACGGACAGGGGGCTTTAATTCACCCCTCCACTTT	CASSERTGGFNSPLHF
TRBV9	TRBD1	TRBJ2-4	.	TGTGCCAGCAGCGTAGGTGGGGACAGGGGATTCGTCAAAAACATTCAGTACTTC	CASSVGGDRGFVKNIQYF
TRBV15	.	TRBJ2-5	.	TGTGCCACCAGCACTGGGGACTTTAAAGAGACCCAGTACTTC	CATSTGDFKETQYF
TRBV11-2	.	TRBJ2-7	few	TGTGCCAGCAGCTTAGGGTCTGGAGGGACCGTGTCCTACGAGCAGTACTTC	CASSLGSGGTVSYEQYF
TRBV4-1	.	TRBJ2-5	.	TGCGCCAGCAGCCAACGTGCAGGTCATTCGCAAGAGACCCAGTACTTC	CASSQRAGHSQETQYF
TRBV18	TRBD1	TRBJ2-5	.	TGTGCCAGCTCACCCTGGGACAGAGAGACCCAGTACTTC	CASSPWDRETQYF